A single sample gave rise to the 8 T cell receptor beta chains below, sequenced in a study of T cells in Graves' hyperthyroidism and ophthalmopathy. Amplification targeted TCR beta CDR3 regions from RNA transcripts. Initially, a first-round RT-PCR of the TCR CDR3 employed the HTBI primer set. TCRdb reprocessed the multiplex PCR reads with MiXCR, giving one entry per CDR3 protein. Of roughly 24,000 distinct CDR3 sequences in the sample, nearly 45% were seen once. The sample comprised blood. These receptors were obtained from a young woman with Graves' hyperthyroidism.

This clonotype was seen ten or more times. The chain uses TRBV6-2 or TRBV6-3 and TRBJ2-1, with TRBD1 as a possible D gene (7 bases). V lost 6 bases and J lost 3, with 12 bases in between. This CDR3 contains 14 residues. Germline loops: CDR1 MNHEY, CDR2 SVGEGT. This CDR3 reads CASSPGGLYNEQFF. DNA for the CDR3: TGTGCCAGCAGCCCAGGGGGACTCTACAATGAGCAGTTCTTC.

This clonotype has only one observation. The chain employs TRBV7-9 and TRBJ2-7; D is undetermined. CDR1 SEHNR and CDR2 FQNEAQ come from the germline V gene (reference sequence). The length of the CDR3 is 12 residues. Trimming left V 1 base short and J 4 bases short, with 5 bases between. CDR3 nucleotides: TGTGCCAGCAGCTTAGAACTGTACGAGCAGTACTTC. Protein sequence: CASSLELYEQYF.

Turning to this clonotype: A single base separates this from a much larger clone, so it may be a read error. CDR3 amino acids: CASTRYGLGGTQYF. The CDR3 coding sequence is TGTGCCAGCACGCGATATGGGCTTGGAGGTACGCAGTATTTT. The chain couples TRBV27 to TRBJ2-3; possible D gene TRBD2, 5 bases. The CDR3 runs to 14 residues. Germline values: CDR1 MNHEY, CDR2 SMNVEV (reference sequence). Trimming removed 7 bases from V and 8 bases from J, with 19 bases in between.

V is TRBV10-3 and J is TRBJ1-2, with D hard to call. Trimming shortened V by 8 bases and J by 7 bases, and 17 bases separated the two germline ends. This CDR3 has 13 amino acids. Germline V CDR1 and CDR2: ENHRY, SYGVKD. CDR3 protein: CAILGRETGGYTF. In DNA, the CDR3 is TGTGCCATCCTGGGCCGGGAGACCGGTGGCTACACCTTC.

This clonotype was recorded a few times. The chain combines TRBV6-6 with TRBJ2-3; D is unresolved. With 2 bases removed from V and 0 bases from J, the gap between germline ends came to 6 bases. CDR1 is MNHNY and CDR2 is SVGAGI in the germline V gene (reference sequence). The CDR3 is 14 residues long. CDR3 protein: CASSYASSTDTQYF. The CDR3, as DNA: TGTGCCAGCAGTTACGCCTCAAGCACAGATACGCAGTATTTT.

In this sample, this clonotype turned up many times. The chain has TRBV5-1 and TRBJ2-3, with a possible D match to TRBD1 (5 bases). V lost 0 bases, J lost 0 bases, and 8 bases lay in between. The CDR3 sequence is 15 residues long. Germline V CDR1 and CDR2: SGHRS, YFSETQ. CDR3 DNA sequence: TGCGCCAGCAGCTTGGAGGGGATAAGCACAGATACGCAGTATTTT. As protein: CASSLEGISTDTQYF.

The sample holds many counts of this clonotype. The V gene is TRBV5-1, the J gene TRBJ2-1; TRBD1 matches 10 bases. The CDR3 runs 15 residues. The V segment lost 4 bases and the J segment 6 bases; nucleotides outside the gene matches: 7. Germline lookup yields CDR1 SGHRS and CDR2 YFSETQ. Here the CDR3 reads CASSKRTGGSNEQFF. CDR3 DNA sequence: TGCGCCAGCAGCAAACGGACAGGGGGTAGCAATGAGCAGTTCTTC.

The chain couples TRBV9 to TRBJ2-1, with 12 bases identical to TRBD2. The germline gives CDR1 SGDLS, CDR2 YYNGEE. The CDR3 consists of 15 residues. V shed 4 bases, J shed 8 bases, and the junction held 7 bases outside the gene matches. The CDR3 is CASSPRTSGIYEQFF. CDR3 DNA sequence: TGTGCCAGCAGCCCCCGGACTAGCGGGATCTATGAGCAGTTCTTC. The whole variable domain, remainder taken from reference TRBV9 and TRBJ2-1, is DSGVTQTPKHLITATGQRVTLRCSPRSGDLSVYWYQQSLDQGLQFLIQYYNGEERAKGNILERFSAQQFPDLHSELNLSSLELGDSALYFCASSPRTSGIYEQFFGPGTRLTVL.